What follows describes a single T cell receptor beta chain. The data originate from a study of blood T cell repertoires in COVID-19. Study summary: COVID-19 samples from acute and convalescent phases originated in the United States, Italy and Spain. The cDNA or gDNA used as material had been derived from T cells, B-cell-depleted T cells, or PBMCs.

Trimming removed 7 bases at V and 0 bases at J, with 6 bases between. CDR1 and CDR2 from the germline V gene are MNHEY and SMNVEV (reference sequence). The CDR3 is 12 amino acids. In the original workflow: Estimation of nucleated cell counts was performed using reference gene primer amplification. Produced via immunoSEQ multiplex PCR; TCRdb's table is partial and in-frame only. From that table come the V and J calls and clone size; the DNA was used to work out D and trimming. The sample includes roughly 230,000 clones, over 75% of them seen just once. This rearrangement joins TRBV27 to TRBJ1-2, with a possible D match to TRBD1 (5 bases). This sequence was found in a human donor in a cohort sampled during active COVID-19. Sample: peripheral blood. CDR3 in amino acids: CASKGSNYGYTF. Written as DNA, the CDR3 is TGTGCCAGCAAGGGGTCTAACTATGGCTACACCTTC.